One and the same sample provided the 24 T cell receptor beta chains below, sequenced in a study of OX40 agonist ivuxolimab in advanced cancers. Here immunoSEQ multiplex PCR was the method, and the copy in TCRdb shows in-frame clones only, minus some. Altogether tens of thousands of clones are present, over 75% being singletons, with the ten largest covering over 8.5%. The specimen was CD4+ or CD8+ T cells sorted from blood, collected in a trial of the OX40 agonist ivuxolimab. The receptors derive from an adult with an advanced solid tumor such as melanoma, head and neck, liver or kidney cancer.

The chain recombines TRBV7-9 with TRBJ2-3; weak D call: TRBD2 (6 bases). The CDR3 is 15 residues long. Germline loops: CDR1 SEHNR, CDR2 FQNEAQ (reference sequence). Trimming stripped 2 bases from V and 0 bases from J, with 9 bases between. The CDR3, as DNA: TGTGCCAGCAGCTTATTGGGGGGTAGCACAGATACGCAGTATTTT. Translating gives CASSLLGGSTDTQYF.

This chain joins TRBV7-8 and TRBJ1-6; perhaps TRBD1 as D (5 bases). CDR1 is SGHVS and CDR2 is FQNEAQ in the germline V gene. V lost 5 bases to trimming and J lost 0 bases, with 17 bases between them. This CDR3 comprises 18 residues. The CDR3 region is CASSVPLDSSSYNSPLHF. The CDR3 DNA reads TGTGCCAGCAGCGTACCTTTAGACAGTAGCTCCTATAATTCACCCCTCCACTTT. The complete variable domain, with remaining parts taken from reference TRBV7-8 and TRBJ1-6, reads GAGVSQSPRYKVAKRGQDVALRCDPISGHVSLFWYQQALGQGPEFLTYFQNEAQLDKSGLPSDRFFAERPEGSVSTLKIQRTQQEDSAVYLCASSVPLDSSSYNSPLHFGNGTRLTVT.

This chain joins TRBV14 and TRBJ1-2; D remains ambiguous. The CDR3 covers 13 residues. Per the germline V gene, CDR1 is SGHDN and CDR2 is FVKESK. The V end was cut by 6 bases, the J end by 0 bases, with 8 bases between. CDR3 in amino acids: CASRVTANYGYTF. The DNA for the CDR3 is TGTGCCAGCAGGGTAACAGCTAACTATGGCTACACCTTC.

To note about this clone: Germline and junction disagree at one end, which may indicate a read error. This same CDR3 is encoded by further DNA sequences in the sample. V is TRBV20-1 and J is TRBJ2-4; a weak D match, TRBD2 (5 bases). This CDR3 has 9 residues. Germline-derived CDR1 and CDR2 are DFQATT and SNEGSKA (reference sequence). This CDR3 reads CSASPWRNF. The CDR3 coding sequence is TGCAGTGCTAGCCCCTGGAGGAACTTC.

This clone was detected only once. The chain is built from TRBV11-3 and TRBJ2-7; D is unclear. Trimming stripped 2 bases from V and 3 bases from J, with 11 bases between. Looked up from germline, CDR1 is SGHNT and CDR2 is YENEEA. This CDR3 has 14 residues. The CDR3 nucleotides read TGTGCCAGCAGCTTAAATCGTCAGCTCTACGAGCAGTACGTC. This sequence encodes CASSLNRQLYEQYV.

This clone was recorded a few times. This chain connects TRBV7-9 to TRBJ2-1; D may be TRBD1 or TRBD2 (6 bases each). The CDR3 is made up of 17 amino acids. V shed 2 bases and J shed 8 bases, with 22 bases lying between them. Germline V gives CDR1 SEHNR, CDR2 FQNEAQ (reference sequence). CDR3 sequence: CASSLSHREAGRDEQFF. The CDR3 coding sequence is TGTGCCAGCAGCTTAAGCCACAGGGAGGCGGGAAGGGATGAGCAGTTCTTC.

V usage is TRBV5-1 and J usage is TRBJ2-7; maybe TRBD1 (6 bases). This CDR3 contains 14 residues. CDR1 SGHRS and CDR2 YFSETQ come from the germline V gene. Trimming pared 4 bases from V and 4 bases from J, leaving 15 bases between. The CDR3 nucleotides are TGCGCCAGCAGCCCATCAGGGGCCTGGTACGAGCAGTACGTC. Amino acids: CASSPSGAWYEQYV.

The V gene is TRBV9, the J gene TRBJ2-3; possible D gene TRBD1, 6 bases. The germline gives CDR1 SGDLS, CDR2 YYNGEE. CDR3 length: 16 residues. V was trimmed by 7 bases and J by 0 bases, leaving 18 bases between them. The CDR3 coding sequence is TGTGCCAGCGGAGACAGGCCCTCTACTAGCACAGATACGCAGTATTTT. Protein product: CASGDRPSTSTDTQYF. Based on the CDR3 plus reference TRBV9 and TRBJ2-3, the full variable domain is DSGVTQTPKHLITATGQRVTLRCSPRSGDLSVYWYQQSLDQGLQFLIQYYNGEERAKGNILERFSAQQFPDLHSELNLSSLELGDSALYFCASGDRPSTSTDTQYFGPGTRLTVL.

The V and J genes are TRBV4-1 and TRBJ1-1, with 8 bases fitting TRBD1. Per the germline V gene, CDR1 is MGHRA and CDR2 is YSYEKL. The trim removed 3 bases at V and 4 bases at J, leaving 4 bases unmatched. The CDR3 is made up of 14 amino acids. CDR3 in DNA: TGCGCCAGCAGCCAGGGGACAGGTTCCACTGAAGCTTTCTTT. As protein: CASSQGTGSTEAFF.

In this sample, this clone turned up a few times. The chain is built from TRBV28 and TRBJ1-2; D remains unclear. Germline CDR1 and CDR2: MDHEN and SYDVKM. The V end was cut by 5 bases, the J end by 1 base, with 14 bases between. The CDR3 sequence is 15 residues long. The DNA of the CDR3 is TGTGCCAGCAGTCCCGACCCCGGGGATAACTATGGCTACACCTTC. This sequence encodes CASSPDPGDNYGYTF.

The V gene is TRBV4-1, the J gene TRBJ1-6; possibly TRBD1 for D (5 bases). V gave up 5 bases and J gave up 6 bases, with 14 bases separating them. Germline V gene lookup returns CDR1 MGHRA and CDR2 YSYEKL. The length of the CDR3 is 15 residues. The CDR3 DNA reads TGCGCCAGCAGCGCCTTAGACAGTCTTAATTCACCCCTCCACTTT. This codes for CASSALDSLNSPLHF.

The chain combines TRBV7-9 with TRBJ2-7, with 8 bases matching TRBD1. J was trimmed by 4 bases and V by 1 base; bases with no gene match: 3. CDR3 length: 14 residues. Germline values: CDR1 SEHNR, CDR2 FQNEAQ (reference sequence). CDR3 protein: CASSLGQGAYEQYF. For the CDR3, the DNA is TGTGCCAGCAGCTTAGGGCAGGGGGCATACGAGCAGTACTTC.

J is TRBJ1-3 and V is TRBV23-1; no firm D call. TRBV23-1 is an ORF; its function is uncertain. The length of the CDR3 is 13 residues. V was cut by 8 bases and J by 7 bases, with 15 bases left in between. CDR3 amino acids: CASPSQSPNTIYF. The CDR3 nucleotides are TGCGCCAGCCCATCTCAATCGCCGAACACCATATATTTT.

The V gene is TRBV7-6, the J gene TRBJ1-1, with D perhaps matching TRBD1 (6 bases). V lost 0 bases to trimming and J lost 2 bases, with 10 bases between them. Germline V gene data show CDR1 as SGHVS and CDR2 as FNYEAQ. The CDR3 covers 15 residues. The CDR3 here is CASSLAGQSNTEAFF. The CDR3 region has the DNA TGTGCCAGCAGCTTAGCTGGACAGAGCAACACTGAAGCTTTCTTT.

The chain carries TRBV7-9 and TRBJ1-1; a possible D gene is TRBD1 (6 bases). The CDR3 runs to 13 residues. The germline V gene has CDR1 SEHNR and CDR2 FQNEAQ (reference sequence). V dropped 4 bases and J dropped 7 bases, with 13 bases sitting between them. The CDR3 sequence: CASSYTGGHEAFF. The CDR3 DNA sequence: TGTGCCAGCAGCTACACCGGGGGCCATGAAGCTTTCTTT.

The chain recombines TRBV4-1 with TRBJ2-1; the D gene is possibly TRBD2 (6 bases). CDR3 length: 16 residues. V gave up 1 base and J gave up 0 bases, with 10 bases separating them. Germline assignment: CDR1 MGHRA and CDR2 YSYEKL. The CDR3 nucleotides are TGCGCCAGCAGCCAAGCGGAGGGTGTCTCCTACAATGAGCAGTTCTTC. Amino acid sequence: CASSQAEGVSYNEQFF.

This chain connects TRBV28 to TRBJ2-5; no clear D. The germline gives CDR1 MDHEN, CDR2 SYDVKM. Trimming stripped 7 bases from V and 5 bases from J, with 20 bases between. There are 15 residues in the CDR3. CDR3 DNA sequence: TGTGCCAGCACCACAGCGTATAAGGGTTGGGAGACCCAGTACTTC. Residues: CASTTAYKGWETQYF.

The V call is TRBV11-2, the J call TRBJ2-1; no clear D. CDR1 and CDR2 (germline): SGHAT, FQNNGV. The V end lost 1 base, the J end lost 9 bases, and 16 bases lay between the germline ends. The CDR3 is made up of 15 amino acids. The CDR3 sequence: CASSLVSAPGREQFF. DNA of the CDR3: TGTGCCAGCAGCTTAGTTTCGGCTCCTGGTCGTGAGCAGTTCTTC.

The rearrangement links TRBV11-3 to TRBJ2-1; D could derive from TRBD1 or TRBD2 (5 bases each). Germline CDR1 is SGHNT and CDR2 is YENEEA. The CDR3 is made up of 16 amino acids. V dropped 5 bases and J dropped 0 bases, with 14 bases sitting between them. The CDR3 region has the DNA TGTGCCAGCAGCAGCCGGGACCACCACTCCTACAATGAGCAGTTCTTC. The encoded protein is CASSSRDHHSYNEQFF.

CDR3 coding DNA: TGTGCCACCCTAGGGCAGGTTAATCACAATGAGCAGTTCTTC. Protein product: CATLGQVNHNEQFF. The chain employs TRBV7-2 and TRBJ2-1; D remains unclear. This CDR3 region has 14 residues. Germline assignment: CDR1 SGHTA and CDR2 FQGNSA. Trimming shortened V by 10 bases and J by 5 bases, and 18 bases separated the two germline ends.

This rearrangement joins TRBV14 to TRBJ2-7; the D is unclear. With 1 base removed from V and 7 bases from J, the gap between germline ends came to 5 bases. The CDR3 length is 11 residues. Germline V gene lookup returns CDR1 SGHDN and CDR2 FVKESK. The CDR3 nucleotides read TGTGCCAGCAGCCAAGGGTATGAGCAGTACTTC. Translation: CASSQGYEQYF.

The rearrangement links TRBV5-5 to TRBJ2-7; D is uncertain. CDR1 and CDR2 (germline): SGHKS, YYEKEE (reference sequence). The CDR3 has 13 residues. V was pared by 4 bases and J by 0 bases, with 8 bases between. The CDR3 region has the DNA TGTGCCAGCAGCATGATGGGCTCCTACGAGCAGTACTTC. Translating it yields CASSMMGSYEQYF.

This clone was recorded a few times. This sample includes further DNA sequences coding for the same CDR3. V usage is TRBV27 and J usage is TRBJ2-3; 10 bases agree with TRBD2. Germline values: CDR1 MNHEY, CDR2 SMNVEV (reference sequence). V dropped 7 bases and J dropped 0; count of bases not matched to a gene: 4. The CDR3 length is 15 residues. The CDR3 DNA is TGTGCCAGCACCGAACTAGCGGGAAGCACAGATACGCAGTATTTT. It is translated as CASTELAGSTDTQYF.

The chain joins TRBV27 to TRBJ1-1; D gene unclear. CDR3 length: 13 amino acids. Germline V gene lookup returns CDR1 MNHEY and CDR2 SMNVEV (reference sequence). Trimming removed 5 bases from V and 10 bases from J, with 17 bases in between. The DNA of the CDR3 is TGTGCCAGCAGTCTCTGGGTCCAAAGCCCAGCTTTCTTT. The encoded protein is CASSLWVQSPAFF.